This T cell receptor (beta chain) is from a study of T-cell memory formation after mild COVID-19. V lost 3 bases, J lost 1 base, and 19 bases lay in between. This CDR3 is 18 amino acids long. TCRdb redid the calling of the 5' RACE reads with MiXCR, one entry per CDR3 protein. The sample yields roughly 600,000 distinct CDR3 sequences, roughly 18% seen once. The chain has TRBV12-3 or TRBV12-4 and TRBJ2-1, with D possibly TRBD2 on 6 matching bases. The specimen was PBMCs or a T cell subset sorted from them (not recorded which). This clonotype originated in an adult woman who had mild COVID-19 (a few samples of this study predate the infection). Cell type and time point are not known. CDR3 residues: CASSFFGSTMGSYNEQFF. The DNA of the CDR3 is TGTGCCAGCAGTTTCTTCGGGAGTACGATGGGGTCCTACAATGAGCAGTTCTTC.